Listed below are T cell receptor beta chains from one sample, sequenced in a study of T-cell reconstitution after alpha-beta-depleted transplantation in children. TCRdb independently ran MiXCR on the PCR reads; one entry per CDR3 protein. The sample records 500,000 or so distinct CDR3 sequences, approximately 32% being singletons. Sequences were derived from PBMCs from the stem cell graft donor, sampled from the stem cell graft. The source of these receptors is a human donor who donated a stem cell graft to a child with aplastic anemia. The CDR3 runs from the conserved cysteine through the conserved F or W. Each record gives: D gene, J gene, V gene, clone size, CDR3 DNA, CDR3 protein. D genes are given only for firm matches. For some rows the clone size is stated as once, few or many, or as a class when expanded; others skip it.

-,TRBJ1-1,TRBV29-1,-,TGCAGCGTTGAGGGGGTCGGGAAGGGTGAAGCTTTCTTT,CSVEGVGKGEAFF
-,TRBJ1-6,TRBV12-3/TRBV12-4,-,TGTGCCAGCAGACCAAGGGGGGACTCACCCCTCCACTTT,CASRPRGDSPLHF
-,TRBJ2-5,TRBV5-6,-,TGTGCCAGCAGCAGATCGGGACCGTCGGAGACCCAGTACTTC,CASSRSGPSETQYF
TRBD2,TRBJ2-1,TRBV10-2,-,TGCGCCAGCTCCGAGTCTAGCGGGAGTTTCCCCAGCTCCTACAATGAGCAGTTCTTC,CASSESSGSFPSSYNEQFF
TRBD1,TRBJ1-4,TRBV6-1,-,TGTGCCAGCAGTCCAAAGAACAGGGGATATGGTGAAAAACTGTTTTTT,CASSPKNRGYGEKLFF
TRBD1,TRBJ1-2,TRBV20-1,few,TGCAGTGCTAGAGATCTTCAGACAGGGATGGGCTACACCTTC,CSARDLQTGMGYTF
TRBD1,TRBJ1-2,TRBV2,few,TGTGCCAGCAGTGGGACAGGGAGGAAGGACTATGGCTACACCTTC,CASSGTGRKDYGYTF
-,TRBJ1-1,TRBV14,-,TGTGCCAGCAGCCACGACCTGAACACTGAAGCTTTCTTT,CASSHDLNTEAFF
TRBD2,TRBJ2-2,TRBV7-2,few,TGTGCCAGCAGCTTGTGGGGACTAGTCCTGGGCGGGGAGCTGTTTTTT,CASSLWGLVLGGELFF
-,TRBJ2-5,TRBV9,-,TGTGCCAGCAGCGTAGGGTGGGGCCCAGAGACCCAGTACTTC,CASSVGWGPETQYF
-,TRBJ2-1,TRBV30,-,TGTGCCTGGAGGAGAGGAGTTGAGCAGTTCTTC,CAWRRGVEQFF
-,TRBJ1-4,TRBV4-3,few,TGCGCCAGCAGCCAAACTGGACGGGTTGGAGAAAAACTGTTTTTT,CASSQTGRVGEKLFF
-,TRBJ1-4,TRBV7-9,-,TGTGCCAGCAGCTTCGCAACTAATGAAAAACTGTTTTTT,CASSFATNEKLFF
TRBD2,TRBJ2-1,TRBV7-2,-,TGTGCCAGCAGCTTCGCTGGGACTAGCGGGGTCAATGAGCAGTTCTTC,CASSFAGTSGVNEQFF
TRBD1,TRBJ1-2,TRBV7-2,many,TGTGCCAGCAGCTTGGGGGAGGGACAGGGAATATATGGCTACACCTTC,CASSLGEGQGIYGYTF
TRBD1,TRBJ1-2,TRBV30,few,TGTGCCTGGAGTTTGGGACAGGGGGTCTATGGCTACACCTTC,CAWSLGQGVYGYTF
TRBD1,TRBJ2-7,TRBV5-1,-,TGCGCCAGCAGCTCAAGCCTTGGGACAGGATACTACGAGCAGTACTTC,CASSSSLGTGYYEQYF